The 22 T cell receptor beta chains below come from one sample, sequenced in a study of identical twins. In TCRdb, the 5' RACE reads were re-called with MiXCR into one record per CDR3 protein. The table records 450,000 or so distinct CDR3 sequences, 20% to 25% of them present only once. The same data also contributed to another study, on T cells expressing NK-cell markers.

The sample taken for sequencing was CD4+ T cells sorted from blood. These receptors were collected from a woman aged 18-29 years in good health.

This clonotype was seen more than once but under ten times. The V gene is TRBV12-3 or TRBV12-4, the J gene TRBJ2-6; D remains ambiguous. Between the trimmed V and J ends, which lost 8 bases and 2 bases, there was a span of 7 bases. The CDR3 is made up of 13 amino acids. As DNA, the CDR3 is TGTGCCAGCTCACGACCTGGGGCCAACGTCCTGACTTTC. Residues: CASSRPGANVLTF.

This clonotype occurred many times. V gene TRBV7-9 combines with J gene TRBJ2-3, with 7 nucleotides matching TRBD2. CDR1 is SEHNR and CDR2 is FQNEAQ in the germline V gene (reference sequence). V lost 1 base and J lost 1; bases outside the gene matches: 5. CDR3 length: 16 residues. Written as DNA, the CDR3 is TGTGCCAGCAGCTTAGGGGCGGGAGAGGGCACAGATACGCAGTATTTT. It encodes CASSLGAGEGTDTQYF. The whole variable domain, filled in from reference TRBV7-9 and TRBJ2-3, reads DTGVSQNPRHKITKRGQNVTFRCDPISEHNRLYWYRQTLGQGPEFLTYFQNEAQLEKSRLLSDRFSAERPKGSFSTLEIQRTEQGDSAMYLCASSLGAGEGTDTQYFGPGTRLTVL.

The gene calls are TRBV7-2 and TRBJ1-1; tentatively, D is TRBD1 (6 bases). This CDR3 comprises 13 residues. Trimming pared 7 bases from V and 1 base from J, leaving 10 bases between. Germline V gene lookup returns CDR1 SGHTA and CDR2 FQGNSA. CDR3 sequence (DNA): TGTGCCAGCACCACAGGGACGAACACTGAAGCTTTCTTT. This codes for CASTTGTNTEAFF.

J is TRBJ2-1 and V is TRBV4-2; D ambiguous. V dropped 0 bases and J dropped 6 bases, with 15 bases sitting between them. There are 16 residues in the CDR3. Germline-derived CDR1 and CDR2 are LGHNA and YNFKEQ. This CDR3 is CASSQDLSLGLNEQFF. CDR3 nucleotide sequence: TGTGCCAGCAGCCAAGATCTAAGTTTGGGTCTCAATGAGCAGTTCTTC.

The CDR3 region has the DNA TGCAGTGCTAGAGTACAGCCGAACACTGAAGCTTTCTTT. Its protein product is CSARVQPNTEAFF. The V gene is TRBV20-1, the J gene TRBJ1-1, with unresolved D. Trimming stripped 1 base from V and 1 base from J, with 7 bases between. The CDR3 loop spans 13 amino acids. Per germline, CDR1 DFQATT and CDR2 SNEGSKA (reference sequence).

The rearrangement uses TRBV29-1 and TRBJ1-1; D is ambiguous. Germline values: CDR1 SQVTM, CDR2 ANQGSEA. V lost 7 bases and J 0 bases, leaving 6 bases between the germline ends. The CDR3 length is 11 residues. The CDR3 nucleotides read TGCAGCGCAGAGTTGAACACTGAAGCTTTCTTT. As protein: CSAELNTEAFF.

Regarding this clonotype: One end of the junction fails to match germline, which may point to a read error. The chain links TRBV7-3 to TRBJ1-1; 7 bases agree with TRBD1. The length of the CDR3 is 13 residues. CDR1 SGHTA and CDR2 FQGTGA come from the germline V gene. The CDR3 nucleotides are TGTGCCACCGGACATGACAGGGCCTCTGAGGCTTTCTTT. Translation: CATGHDRASEAFF. The complete variable domain, with remaining parts taken from reference TRBV7-3 and TRBJ1-1, reads GAGVSQTPSNKVTEKGKYVELRCDPISGHTALYWYRQSLGQGPEFLIYFQGTGAADDSGLPNDRFFAVRPEGSVSTLKIQRTERGDSAVYLCATGHDRASEAFFGQGTRLTVV.

This clonotype came up a few times. This sequence joins TRBV18 and TRBJ2-3; TRBD1 matches at 9 bases. The CDR3 totals 14 residues. The germline V gene has CDR1 KGHSH and CDR2 LQKENI. The V segment lost 4 bases and the J segment 4 bases; nucleotides outside the gene matches: 3. The CDR3 spells CASSLDRGPDTQYF. The CDR3 DNA reads as TGTGCCAGCTCACTGGACAGGGGCCCAGATACGCAGTATTTT.

This chain uses TRBV30 with TRBJ1-5; D gene uncertain. CDR3 length equals 13 residues. Germline V gives CDR1 GTSNPN, CDR2 SVGIG (reference sequence). The ends were cut back, 0 bases at V and 3 bases at J, with 6 bases in the middle. CDR3 nucleotide sequence: TGTGCCTGGAGTGTACATGTCAATCAGCCCCAGCATTTT. This translates into CAWSVHVNQPQHF.

In its sample, this clonotype was seen many times. This sequence joins TRBV12-3 or TRBV12-4 and TRBJ2-1; D is uncertain. The CDR3 extends over 16 amino acids. The germline V and J ends were trimmed by 3 bases and 0 bases, with 12 bases remaining between them. The CDR3 region is CASSFNWLSSYNEQFF. DNA of the CDR3: TGTGCCAGCAGTTTTAATTGGCTTAGCTCCTACAATGAGCAGTTCTTC.

This clonotype was detected a few times. DNA of the CDR3: TGCGCCAGCAGCCAAGATACTAGCGGTGACACAGATACGCAGTATTTT. This codes for CASSQDTSGDTDTQYF. The chain joins TRBV4-1 to TRBJ2-3; 8 bases match TRBD2. CDR3 length: 16 residues. Germline CDR1 is MGHRA and CDR2 is YSYEKL. V shed 0 bases, J shed 2 bases, and the junction held 4 bases outside the gene matches.

J is TRBJ2-2 and V is TRBV7-2; tentatively, D is TRBD1 (6 bases). The CDR3 extends over 15 amino acids. V lost 5 bases and J 1 base, leaving 11 bases between the germline ends. The germline V gene has CDR1 SGHTA and CDR2 FQGNSA. The CDR3 loop reads CASSPQGRNTGELFF. In nucleotides, the CDR3 is TGTGCCAGCAGCCCACAGGGAAGGAACACCGGGGAGCTGTTTTTT.

This chain links TRBV12-3 or TRBV12-4 with TRBJ2-1; TRBD2 matches at 7 bases. The CDR3 runs to 15 residues. V dropped 4 bases and J dropped 4; count of bases not matched to a gene: 7. Here the CDR3 reads CASSSRDYTYNEQFF. CDR3 nucleotide sequence: TGTGCCAGCAGTTCTCGGGACTACACTTACAATGAGCAGTTCTTC.

The chain links TRBV7-2 to TRBJ1-6, with a tentative D call TRBD1 (5 bases). The germline V gene encodes CDR1 SGHTA and CDR2 FQGNSA. CDR3 length: 12 amino acids. V gave up 4 bases and J gave up 14 bases, with 12 bases separating them. The CDR3 here is CASSWGEGTLHF. The CDR3 DNA reads TGTGCCAGCAGCTGGGGGGAGGGTACCCTCCACTTT. Filled out from reference TRBV7-2 and TRBJ1-6, the complete variable domain reads GAGVSQSPSNKVTEKGKDVELRCDPISGHTALYWYRQSLGQGLEFLIYFQGNSAPDKSGLPSDRFSAERTGGSVSTLTIQRTQQEDSAVYLCASSWGEGTLHFGNGTRLTVT.

This chain's CDR3 is CASTQGQSRGEKLFF. DNA of the CDR3: TGTGCCAGCACCCAAGGACAATCCCGCGGTGAAAAACTGTTTTTT. The V gene is TRBV5-8, the J gene TRBJ1-4; possible D gene TRBD1, 5 bases. Trimming removed 6 bases at V and 7 bases at J, with 19 bases between. The CDR3 contains 15 residues. Germline loops: CDR1 SGHTS, CDR2 YDEGEE.

The chain uses TRBV15 and TRBJ2-1; the D gene is possibly TRBD1 (5 bases). The CDR3 loop spans 12 amino acids. The V end was cut by 8 bases, the J end by 3 bases, with 8 bases between. Per germline, CDR1 LNHNV and CDR2 YYDKDF (reference sequence). CDR3 in amino acids: CATGAYYNEQFF. The CDR3 DNA sequence: TGTGCCACCGGGGCCTACTACAATGAGCAGTTCTTC.

The chain joins TRBV2 to TRBJ2-1, with 12 positions matching TRBD2. The CDR3 sequence is 15 residues long. CDR1 and CDR2 from the germline V gene are SNHLY and FYNNEI. V gave up 6 bases and J gave up 4 bases; unmatched junction bases: 4. The CDR3 nucleotides read TGTGCCAGCAGAATGACTAGCGGGGGATACAATGAGCAGTTCTTC. Its protein is CASRMTSGGYNEQFF.

This clonotype was counted many times. The rearrangement links TRBV5-1 to TRBJ1-6; no clear D. The V and J ends lost 4 bases and 7 bases respectively, with 12 bases between them. CDR1 and CDR2 from the germline V gene are SGHRS and YFSETQ. The CDR3 is 14 residues long. This CDR3 is CASSRTVGNSPLHF. For the CDR3, the DNA is TGCGCCAGCAGCCGGACGGTAGGAAATTCACCCCTCCACTTT.

The J gene is TRBJ2-7, the V gene TRBV7-2; D is tentatively TRBD1 or TRBD2 (5 bases each). CDR3 length: 12 amino acids. Germline V gives CDR1 SGHTA, CDR2 FQGNSA. V was clipped by 2 bases and J by 9 bases, with 11 bases between them. The CDR3 reads CASSLTGLWQYF. DNA of the CDR3: TGTGCCAGCAGCTTAACGGGGCTCTGGCAGTACTTC.

This clonotype was seen more than once but under ten times. The rearrangement links TRBV20-1 to TRBJ1-1; no definite D call. Trimming took off 0 bases at V and 4 bases at J, with 9 bases between the two ends. Per the germline V gene, CDR1 is DFQATT and CDR2 is SNEGSKA (reference sequence). The CDR3 extends over 13 amino acids. The CDR3 DNA is TGCAGTGCTAGAGATCCGGGGATCACTGAAGCTTTCTTT. Encoded protein: CSARDPGITEAFF.

This rearrangement joins TRBV12-3 or TRBV12-4 to TRBJ1-3; D is perhaps TRBD1 (5 bases). Trimming took off 8 bases at V and 2 bases at J, with 19 bases between the two ends. CDR3 length equals 16 residues. The CDR3 DNA follows: TGTGCCAGCCAACGGGGCCAATCAAGCACTGGAAACACCATATATTTT. Amino acid sequence: CASQRGQSSTGNTIYF.

This clonotype was seen more than once but under ten times. The gene calls are TRBV6-2 or TRBV6-3 and TRBJ1-5, with D uncertain. CDR3 length equals 14 residues. V shed 2 bases and J shed 4 bases, with 9 bases lying between them. The germline V gene has CDR1 MNHEY and CDR2 SVGEGT. The CDR3 sequence: CASSYGQENQPQHF. CDR3 bases: TGTGCCAGCAGTTACGGCCAAGAAAATCAGCCCCAGCATTTT.